The T cell receptor beta chain under discussion was sequenced for a study of vaccination effects on CD4 cells after COVID-19. General observations from the study: Clones of infection and vaccine origin contracted markedly late after vaccination.

Only in-frame clones appear in the TCRdb table, and some are missing; sequencing was by immunoSEQ multiplex PCR. The table lists under 30,000 clones, approximately 80% of them singletons. As to this clone: Its antigen is not known.

Prior to sequencing, the ViraFEST assay stimulated PBMC with viral peptide pools, which expanded the antigen-specific CD4+ T cells. Having been cultured for around ten days, the cells underwent CD4+ T cell isolation. Nucleocapsid antibodies stayed negative before and after vaccination, showing no earlier SARS-CoV-2 infection. Researchers reported culturing two million PBMC in each well, adding around 10 IU/ml IL-2 and about 10 ug/ml peptides. Half the medium was swapped for IL-2 medium on days 3 and 7. This receptor was identified in a human donor who received a COVID-19 vaccine. The sequences come from CD4+ T cells from PBMCs cultured with HCoV-NL63 spike peptides, collected before COVID-19 vaccination.

CDR3 coding DNA: TGCGCCAGCAGTCAAGGGTCTTACGGCAGGGCCCTCTATCAGCCCCAGCATTTT. This translates into CASSQGSYGRALYQPQHF. The rearrangement joins TRBV23-1 to TRBJ1-5, with D possibly matching TRBD1 (5 bases). TRBV23-1 is assigned to the ORF class and has an uncertain function. Trimming removed 2 bases at V and 5 bases at J, with 22 bases between. This CDR3 has 18 amino acids.